Below, 25 T cell receptor beta chains from the same sample are listed, as sequenced in a study of cytomegalovirus exposure and HLA in healthy donors. Primers included in the PCR were 60 Vbeta and 13 Jbeta primers. Assay used: immunoSEQ multiplex PCR; TCRdb lists only in-frame clones, some missing. The sample includes some 81,000 clones, 72% seen only once; the top ten take roughly 10%. The specimen was PBMCs. The receptors here all came from a middle-aged woman in good health and CMV-seropositive.

This clone was recorded only once. The chain carries TRBV6-5 and TRBJ1-3; D is undetermined. CDR3 length: 12 amino acids. From germline, CDR1 is MNHEY and CDR2 SVGAGI. Trimming pared 8 bases from V and 0 bases from J, leaving 5 bases between. The CDR3 DNA sequence: TGTGCCAGCTCGGGCTCTGGAAACACCATATATTTT. Protein: CASSGSGNTIYF.

The count of this clone is one. This rearrangement joins TRBV5-1 to TRBJ2-1, with D possibly TRBD2 on 6 matching bases. Germline V CDR1 and CDR2: SGHRS, YFSETQ. Deletions cut 4 bases from V and 2 bases from J, with 13 bases between. CDR3 size: 15 residues. The CDR3 DNA sequence: TGCGCCAGCAGCCTGGAGGGGATTACCTACAATGAGCAGTTCTTC. Its translation: CASSLEGITYNEQFF.

V gene TRBV28 combines with J gene TRBJ1-4; a weak D match, TRBD1 (6 bases). Trimming pared 6 bases from V and 3 bases from J, leaving 14 bases between. The V gene's germline CDR1 is MDHEN and CDR2 SYDVKM. The CDR3 loop spans 15 amino acids. The CDR3 is CASSQPGHSNEKLFF. CDR3 sequence (DNA): TGTGCCAGCAGCCAACCGGGACACTCTAATGAAAAACTGTTTTTT.

This rearrangement joins TRBV11-2 to TRBJ1-5; D possibly corresponds to TRBD1 (5 bases). V was clipped by 4 bases and J by 5 bases, with 9 bases between them. CDR1 is SGHAT, CDR2 FQNNGV, per germline. The length of the CDR3 is 13 residues. CDR3 DNA: TGTGCCAGCAGCTCAGGGATCTATCAGCCCCAGCATTTT. It is translated as CASSSGIYQPQHF. Full variable domain (missing parts from reference TRBV11-2 and TRBJ1-5): EAGVAQSPRYKIIEKRQSVAFWCNPISGHATLYWYQQILGQGPKLLIQFQNNGVVDDSQLPKDRFSAERLKGVDSTLKIQPAKLEDSAVYLCASSSGIYQPQHFGDGTRLSIL.

The chain carries TRBV7-9 and TRBJ2-7; maybe TRBD2 (7 bases). The V end was cut by 5 bases, the J end by 0 bases, with 23 bases between. The germline CDR1 and CDR2 sequences are SEHNR and FQNEAQ (reference sequence). The CDR3 has 18 residues. The DNA for the CDR3 is TGTGCCAGCAGCAATAGGGGGGGAGGAGGGTCTTTCTCCTACGAGCAGTACTTC. It specifies CASSNRGGGGSFSYEQYF. The full variable domain, with the rest looked up from reference TRBV7-9 and TRBJ2-7, is DTGVSQNPRHKITKRGQNVTFRCDPISEHNRLYWYRQTLGQGPEFLTYFQNEAQLEKSRLLSDRFSAERPKGSFSTLEIQRTEQGDSAMYLCASSNRGGGGSFSYEQYFGPGTRLTVT.

The chain recombines TRBV5-5 with TRBJ2-7; 9 positions agree with TRBD1. The trim removed 2 bases at V and 4 bases at J, leaving 7 bases unmatched. Per germline, CDR1 SGHKS and CDR2 YYEKEE (reference sequence). The CDR3 extends over 15 amino acids. In DNA, the CDR3 is TGTGCCAGCAGCTTCAGTTACGGGACAGGGTACGAGCAGTACTTC. Translating it yields CASSFSYGTGYEQYF.

This rearrangement joins TRBV5-1 to TRBJ2-7; 8 bases fit TRBD1. The V segment lost 3 bases and the J segment 7 bases; nucleotides outside the gene matches: 3. Germline loops: CDR1 SGHRS, CDR2 YFSETQ. CDR3 length equals 12 residues. The CDR3 loop reads CASSSTGGEQYF. In nucleotides, the CDR3 is TGCGCCAGCAGCTCCACAGGGGGTGAGCAGTACTTC.

As to this clone: Its ends do not fully match the called genes, so a read error is possible. The rearrangement uses TRBV12-5 and TRBJ2-1, with a weak D call TRBD2 (6 bases). The CDR3 extends over 14 amino acids. Germline values: CDR1 LGHNT, CDR2 FRNRAP. CDR3 DNA: TGTGCTAGTGGGTTGGGACTTACAAGCAATGAGCAGTTCTTC. It is translated as CASGLGLTSNEQFF.

The chain combines TRBV5-6 with TRBJ2-3; D may be TRBD2 (6 bases). This CDR3 comprises 14 residues. Trimming left V 4 bases short and J 3 bases short, with 12 bases between. The germline V gene encodes CDR1 SGHDT and CDR2 YYEEEE. As DNA, the CDR3 is TGTGCCAGCAGCCCCCGGGGGTCGACAGATACGCAGTATTTT. It codes for CASSPRGSTDTQYF.

The chain is built from TRBV10-3 and TRBJ2-7, with D tentatively TRBD1 (6 bases). CDR1 is ENHRY and CDR2 is SYGVKD in the germline V gene. The CDR3 totals 13 residues. Between the trimmed V and J ends, which lost 10 bases and 0 bases, there was a span of 13 bases. CDR3 nucleotides: TGTGCCACTCTCCAGGGGAGCTCCTACGAGCAGTACTTC. Amino acid sequence: CATLQGSSYEQYF.

This clone was seen many times. V usage is TRBV5-1 and J usage is TRBJ1-2, with TRBD1 matching 12 bases. V lost 5 bases and J lost 0; bases outside the gene matches: 5. The CDR3 sequence is 16 residues long. The germline V gene encodes CDR1 SGHRS and CDR2 YFSETQ. The CDR3 DNA is TGCGCCAGCAGGGAAGGGACAGGGGGCTCTAACTATGGCTACACCTTC. Its protein product is CASREGTGGSNYGYTF.

As to this clone: One end of the junction varies from germline; a read error may be responsible. This chain uses TRBV29-1 with TRBJ1-2; 7 bases map to TRBD1. CDR1 is SQVTM, CDR2 ANQGSEA, per germline. This CDR3 is 12 amino acids long. CDR3 in amino acids: CSVRRQGNRYPF. The DNA of the CDR3 is TGCAGCGTCCGTCGACAGGGTAATCGCTACCCCTTC.

This chain connects TRBV28 to TRBJ2-1, with D possibly being TRBD1 (6 bases). Between the trimmed V and J ends, which lost 4 bases and 6 bases, there was a span of 13 bases. Germline CDR1 MDHEN, CDR2 SYDVKM. The CDR3 is 14 amino acids. The CDR3, as DNA: TGTGCCAGCAGTTGGGACATCTTAAGCAATGAGCAGTTCTTC. It codes for CASSWDILSNEQFF.

J is TRBJ1-5 and V is TRBV7-6; TRBD1 matches 8 bases. The ends lost 5 bases at V and 4 bases at J; junction bases unmatched: 16. CDR3 length: 18 residues. Germline values: CDR1 SGHVS, CDR2 FNYEAQ. CDR3 sequence: CASSLTSPDREGNQPQHF. The CDR3 DNA sequence: TGTGCCAGCAGCCTTACCTCCCCGGACAGGGAAGGGAATCAGCCCCAGCATTTT.

This clone was seen more than once but under ten times. This chain uses TRBV6-6 with TRBJ1-1; D possibly corresponds to TRBD1 (5 bases). V gave up 7 bases and J gave up 2 bases, with 14 bases separating them. This CDR3 spans 14 amino acids. Germline lookup yields CDR1 MNHNY and CDR2 SVGAGI (reference sequence). As DNA, the CDR3 is TGTGCCAGCAAGGTCGGGGGTCCCAACACTGAAGCTTTCTTT. It is translated as CASKVGGPNTEAFF.

The V call is TRBV6-5, the J call TRBJ2-7; a weak D match, TRBD1 (6 bases). The germline gives CDR1 MNHEY, CDR2 SVGAGI. The V gene lost 6 bases and the J gene lost 0 bases, with 15 bases spanning the gap. The CDR3 is 15 residues long. The DNA for the CDR3 is TGTGCCAGCAGCCAAACTAGACAGGCCTCCTACGAGCAGTACTTC. It specifies CASSQTRQASYEQYF.

The chain carries TRBV4-2 and TRBJ2-1, with D unclear. Germline loops: CDR1 LGHNA, CDR2 YNFKEQ. The length of the CDR3 is 13 residues. V lost 0 bases to trimming and J lost 8 bases, with 8 bases between them. The CDR3 nucleotides are TGTGCCAGCAGCCAAGATCGGTTCGATGAGCAGTTCTTC. It is translated as CASSQDRFDEQFF.

The chain carries TRBV30 and TRBJ2-7; 8 positions agree with TRBD2. CDR1 and CDR2 (germline): GTSNPN, SVGIG (reference sequence). The CDR3 extends over 13 amino acids. V lost 2 bases, J lost 2 bases, and 2 bases stayed unmatched. The CDR3 spells CAWSQAGAYEQYF. The DNA of the CDR3 is TGTGCCTGGAGTCAAGCGGGAGCCTACGAGCAGTACTTC.

This chain uses TRBV7-9 with TRBJ2-7; TRBD2 matches at 12 bases. The germline V gene encodes CDR1 SEHNR and CDR2 FQNEAQ (reference sequence). Germline trimming cut 3 bases from V and 3 bases from J; bases unmatched to any gene: 0. The CDR3 contains 14 residues. The DNA for the CDR3 is TGTGCCAGCAGCTTGACTAGCGGGAGCTACGAGCAGTACTTC. Translation: CASSLTSGSYEQYF.

The chain links TRBV4-1 to TRBJ2-4; D remains unclear. The V gene's germline CDR1 is MGHRA and CDR2 YSYEKL. This CDR3 spans 16 amino acids. Trimming left V 3 bases short and J 1 base short, with 13 bases between. This CDR3 reads CASSHIFREAKNIQYF. The CDR3 DNA sequence: TGCGCCAGCAGCCACATTTTTCGAGAGGCCAAAAACATTCAGTACTTC.

A few counts support this clone. The chain uses TRBV6-4 and TRBJ1-5; 10 bases agree with TRBD1. CDR3 length equals 20 residues. The V segment lost 3 bases and the J segment 5 bases; nucleotides outside the gene matches: 19. Germline CDR1 reads MRHNA; CDR2 reads SNTAGT. In nucleotides, the CDR3 is TGTGCCAGCAGTGAGGGGCGGGCCGACAGGGGGCCGCAGCGTGATCAGCCCCAGCATTTT. Its protein product is CASSEGRADRGPQRDQPQHF.

The rearrangement uses TRBV11-2 and TRBJ2-3; tentative D call: TRBD2 (5 bases). V was pared by 1 base and J by 0 bases, with 11 bases between. The germline CDR1 and CDR2 sequences are SGHAT and FQNNGV. The CDR3 is 16 residues long. The CDR3 sequence is CASSLAPDSSTDTQYF. The CDR3 DNA follows: TGTGCCAGCAGCTTAGCCCCGGACTCTAGCACAGATACGCAGTATTTT.

The chain couples TRBV29-1 to TRBJ1-1, with D possibly matching TRBD1 (6 bases). Per the germline V gene, CDR1 is SQVTM and CDR2 is ANQGSEA. This CDR3 spans 11 amino acids. The ends were cut back, 7 bases at V and 4 bases at J, with 10 bases in the middle. The CDR3: CSGTDSTEAFF. CDR3 DNA sequence: TGCAGCGGGACAGATAGCACTGAAGCTTTCTTT.

The chain combines TRBV11-3 with TRBJ2-2, with TRBD1 identical over 9 bases. This CDR3 spans 17 amino acids. V trimming: 7 bases; J trimming: 5 bases; junction bases outside the gene matches: 14. Germline CDR1 and CDR2: SGHNT and YENEEA. The CDR3 region has the DNA TGTGCCAGCACCCAAACAGGGGGCGAAGGGAGAACCGGGGAGCTGTTTTTT. Translated, it gives CASTQTGGEGRTGELFF.

As concerns this clone: Mismatch with germline at one junction end may stem from a read error. V and J are TRBV13 and TRBJ2-1; D may match TRBD1 or TRBD2 (5 bases each). CDR3 size: 16 residues. Germline CDR1 PRHDT, CDR2 FYEKMQ (reference sequence). CDR3 sequence reads: CASSLGEYIADNEQFF. CDR3 coding DNA: TGTGCCAGCAGCCTAGGGGAGTACATTGCCGACAATGAGCAGTTCTTC.